Listed below are T cell receptor beta chains from one sample, sequenced in a study of OX40 agonist ivuxolimab in advanced cancers. TCRdb's copy holds only in-frame clones and misses some; the assay was immunoSEQ multiplex PCR. This table has tens of thousands of clones, roughly 92% appearing once. The input for sequencing was CD4+ or CD8+ T cells sorted from blood, taken in a trial of the OX40 agonist ivuxolimab. These receptors all come from an adult with an advanced solid tumor such as melanoma, head and neck, liver or kidney cancer. Each CDR3 is given with its conserved first and last residue. Fields, in order: V gene, clone size, D gene, J gene, CDR3 DNA, CDR3 protein. The D gene is left open where the match is weak. Rows may omit the clone size; those that give it use once, few, many or a size class.

v_gene: TRBV28
abundance: .
d_gene: .
j_gene: TRBJ1-4
CDR3nt: TGTGCCAGCAGCCCTTTGGGGGGTAATGAAAAACTGTTTTTT
CDR3aa: CASSPLGGNEKLFF

v_gene: TRBV5-4
abundance: .
d_gene: TRBD2
j_gene: TRBJ2-3
CDR3nt: TGTGCCAGCAGCTTGGAAGGGACTAGCGGGAGGCATGGTACGCAGTATTTT
CDR3aa: CASSLEGTSGRHGTQYF

v_gene: TRBV9
abundance: .
d_gene: .
j_gene: TRBJ2-1
CDR3nt: TGTGCCAGCAGCCCCCGGACACTAAGCTCCTACAATGAGCAGTTCTTC
CDR3aa: CASSPRTLSSYNEQFF

v_gene: TRBV7-9
abundance: .
d_gene: .
j_gene: TRBJ1-4
CDR3nt: TGTGCCACCCCGGGGGGTGCTAATGAAAAACTGTTTTTT
CDR3aa: CATPGGANEKLFF

v_gene: TRBV5-8
abundance: .
d_gene: .
j_gene: TRBJ2-6
CDR3nt: TGTGCCAGCAGCTTGTTGAAGGCTGGGGCCAACGTCCTGACTTTC
CDR3aa: CASSLLKAGANVLTF

v_gene: TRBV30
abundance: .
d_gene: .
j_gene: TRBJ1-1
CDR3nt: TGCGCCTGGAAAGGCCTGAACACTGAAGCTTTCTTT
CDR3aa: CAWKGLNTEAFF

v_gene: TRBV28
abundance: .
d_gene: .
j_gene: TRBJ1-4
CDR3nt: TGTGCCAGCAGTTTATTCAGGGAGTTTGAAAAACTGTTTTTT
CDR3aa: CASSLFREFEKLFF

v_gene: TRBV9
abundance: .
d_gene: .
j_gene: TRBJ2-2
CDR3nt: TGTGCCAGCAGCCCGAGACTAGGAGCGAACGGGGAGCTGTTTTTT
CDR3aa: CASSPRLGANGELFF

v_gene: TRBV30
abundance: once
d_gene: .
j_gene: TRBJ1-5
CDR3nt: TGTGCCTGGAGTGTACAGACATTCAATCAGCCCCAGCATTTT
CDR3aa: CAWSVQTFNQPQHF

v_gene: TRBV6-1
abundance: .
d_gene: .
j_gene: TRBJ1-2
CDR3nt: TGTGCCAGCAGTAAACCCCCTGAGGAGAATGGCTACACCTTC
CDR3aa: CASSKPPEENGYTF

v_gene: TRBV10-1
abundance: .
d_gene: TRBD2
j_gene: TRBJ2-7
CDR3nt: TGCGCCAGCAGTGAGGCTAGCGGGAGCCACGAGCAGTACTTC
CDR3aa: CASSEASGSHEQYF

v_gene: TRBV2
abundance: .
d_gene: .
j_gene: TRBJ1-1
CDR3nt: TGTGCCAGCAGGGCTGACCAGGGAACAAACACTGAAGCTTTCTTT
CDR3aa: CASRADQGTNTEAFF

v_gene: TRBV6-4
abundance: .
d_gene: .
j_gene: TRBJ2-2
CDR3nt: TGTGCCAGCAGCCCAGGGGACACCGGGGAGCTGTTTTTT
CDR3aa: CASSPGDTGELFF

v_gene: TRBV2
abundance: .
d_gene: TRBD2
j_gene: TRBJ2-7
CDR3nt: TGTGCCAGCAGTGCTGGACTAGCGGGAGTTGAGCAGTACTTC
CDR3aa: CASSAGLAGVEQYF

v_gene: TRBV5-1
abundance: .
d_gene: .
j_gene: TRBJ2-3
CDR3nt: TGCGCCAGCAGCTCCCCCGGGACGGGTAGCACAGATACGCAGTATTTT
CDR3aa: CASSSPGTGSTDTQYF

v_gene: TRBV6-1
abundance: .
d_gene: TRBD1
j_gene: TRBJ1-5
CDR3nt: TGTGCCAGCAGTTTGGGACAGGGGATCGGACAGCCCCAGCATTTT
CDR3aa: CASSLGQGIGQPQHF

v_gene: TRBV19
abundance: .
d_gene: .
j_gene: TRBJ1-2
CDR3nt: TGTGCCAGTAAAGATTTGGTTTTGGACTATGGCTACACCTTC
CDR3aa: CASKDLVLDYGYTF

v_gene: TRBV5-1
abundance: once
d_gene: .
j_gene: TRBJ2-3
CDR3nt: TGCGCCAGCAAGCAGCCGGGGCAGGGAGATACGCAGTATTTT
CDR3aa: CASKQPGQGDTQYF

v_gene: TRBV9
abundance: .
d_gene: .
j_gene: TRBJ2-7
CDR3nt: TGTGCCAGCAGCCCCGGGACCTACGAGCAGTACTTC
CDR3aa: CASSPGTYEQYF

v_gene: TRBV5-1
abundance: .
d_gene: TRBD2
j_gene: TRBJ2-3
CDR3nt: TGCGCCAGCAGCTTGGGGGCTAGCGGGAGTTCAGATACGCAGTATTTT
CDR3aa: CASSLGASGSSDTQYF

v_gene: TRBV30
abundance: .
d_gene: .
j_gene: TRBJ2-7
CDR3nt: TGTGCCTGGAGTGGGGTGGACGAGCAGTACTTC
CDR3aa: CAWSGVDEQYF

v_gene: TRBV30
abundance: .
d_gene: .
j_gene: TRBJ1-2
CDR3nt: TGTGCCTGGAGTGTAACAGGAACGAATGGCTACACCTTC
CDR3aa: CAWSVTGTNGYTF

v_gene: TRBV10-3
abundance: .
d_gene: TRBD2
j_gene: TRBJ2-3
CDR3nt: TGTGCCATCAGTCGAGGACGACTAGCGGGGATCACAGATACGCAGTATTTT
CDR3aa: CAISRGRLAGITDTQYF

v_gene: TRBV4-1
abundance: .
d_gene: .
j_gene: TRBJ2-6
CDR3nt: TGCGCCAGCAGCCCAGGGCTTTCAGGGGCCAACGTCCTGACTTTC
CDR3aa: CASSPGLSGANVLTF

v_gene: TRBV6-1
abundance: .
d_gene: .
j_gene: TRBJ1-5
CDR3nt: TGTGCCAGCAGTGCACCTCGGACAGATTTATGGTTTAGCAATCAGCCCCAGCATTTT
CDR3aa: CASSAPRTDLWFSNQPQHF

v_gene: TRBV29-1
abundance: .
d_gene: .
j_gene: TRBJ2-3
CDR3nt: TGCAGAGGAGGGTATGGAGATACGCAGTATTTT
CDR3aa: CRGGYGDTQYF

v_gene: TRBV28
abundance: .
d_gene: TRBD2
j_gene: TRBJ2-7
CDR3nt: TGTGCCAGCAGAATTCCCGGACTAGCGGGAGGGCCCTACGAGCAGTACTTC
CDR3aa: CASRIPGLAGGPYEQYF

v_gene: TRBV28
abundance: .
d_gene: TRBD2
j_gene: TRBJ2-7
CDR3nt: TGTGCCAGCAGCGGGGGGGGCCGAGGCTACGAGCAGTACTTC
CDR3aa: CASSGGGRGYEQYF

v_gene: TRBV25-1
abundance: .
d_gene: .
j_gene: TRBJ1-6
CDR3nt: TGTGCCAGCAGTGAATTGGTCCAGAATTCACCCCTCCACTTT
CDR3aa: CASSELVQNSPLHF

v_gene: TRBV6-1
abundance: .
d_gene: .
j_gene: TRBJ2-3
CDR3nt: TGTGCCAGCAGGGACAAGCTCCTTTTCACAGATACGCAGTATTTT
CDR3aa: CASRDKLLFTDTQYF

v_gene: TRBV19
abundance: .
d_gene: .
j_gene: TRBJ2-2
CDR3nt: TGTGCCAGTAGTAGGCGGTCTAACACCGGGGAGCTGTTTTTT
CDR3aa: CASSRRSNTGELFF

v_gene: TRBV18
abundance: .
d_gene: TRBD2
j_gene: TRBJ2-3
CDR3nt: TGTGCCAGCTCACCCTGGACTAGCGGAGATACGCAGTATTTT
CDR3aa: CASSPWTSGDTQYF

v_gene: TRBV7-2
abundance: .
d_gene: TRBD2
j_gene: TRBJ2-7
CDR3nt: TGTGCCAGCAGCCCAGTCCCTAGCGGGAGACAACTCGAGCAGTACTTC
CDR3aa: CASSPVPSGRQLEQYF

v_gene: TRBV9
abundance: .
d_gene: TRBD1
j_gene: TRBJ2-4
CDR3nt: TGTGCCAGCAGCGTAACAGGGGACGCCAGCTCCCTAGCCAAAAACATTCAGTACTTC
CDR3aa: CASSVTGDASSLAKNIQYF

v_gene: TRBV2
abundance: .
d_gene: .
j_gene: TRBJ2-2
CDR3nt: TGTGCCAGCAGTGCCCAAGTCAGCATGAACACCGGGGAGCTGTTTTTT
CDR3aa: CASSAQVSMNTGELFF

v_gene: TRBV5-1
abundance: .
d_gene: TRBD1
j_gene: TRBJ1-3
CDR3nt: TGCGCCAGCAGCCCACAGGGGTCTGGAAACACCATATATTTT
CDR3aa: CASSPQGSGNTIYF

v_gene: TRBV19
abundance: .
d_gene: TRBD1
j_gene: TRBJ2-7
CDR3nt: TGTGCCAGTAGTAAACAGGGGAGAGGCTACGAGCAGTACTTC
CDR3aa: CASSKQGRGYEQYF

v_gene: TRBV18
abundance: .
d_gene: .
j_gene: TRBJ2-1
CDR3nt: TGTGCCAGCTCACCAACAAAGGGGGTCGGCGAGCAGTTCTTC
CDR3aa: CASSPTKGVGEQFF

v_gene: TRBV6-1
abundance: few
d_gene: .
j_gene: TRBJ2-5
CDR3nt: TGTGCCAGCAGTGCCCAGAGCGGCTTGGGAGGAGAGACCCAGTACTTC
CDR3aa: CASSAQSGLGGETQYF

v_gene: TRBV18
abundance: once
d_gene: .
j_gene: TRBJ2-7
CDR3nt: TGTGCCAGCTCACCCCAGGGCAACTACGAGCAGTACTTC
CDR3aa: CASSPQGNYEQYF

v_gene: TRBV4-1
abundance: .
d_gene: TRBD2
j_gene: TRBJ2-5
CDR3nt: TGCGCCAGCACCAGATTTAGCGGGGCTCAAGAGACCCAGTACTTC
CDR3aa: CASTRFSGAQETQYF

v_gene: TRBV9
abundance: .
d_gene: .
j_gene: TRBJ2-7
CDR3nt: TGTGCCAGCAGCGTAGGGCCCGACGCTCGAGAGCAGTACTTC
CDR3aa: CASSVGPDAREQYF

v_gene: TRBV11-3
abundance: .
d_gene: .
j_gene: TRBJ1-1
CDR3nt: TGTGCCAGCAGCTTAGTAGTTGGGCTGAACACTGAAGCTTTCTTT
CDR3aa: CASSLVVGLNTEAFF

v_gene: TRBV5-6
abundance: .
d_gene: .
j_gene: TRBJ2-5
CDR3nt: TGTGCCAGCAGCTATGGAGGACAGCACTACCTCCAAGAGACCCAGTACTTC
CDR3aa: CASSYGGQHYLQETQYF

v_gene: TRBV4-1
abundance: .
d_gene: .
j_gene: TRBJ1-1
CDR3nt: TGCGCCAGCAGCCAAGATAGGGGGGGCACTGAAGCTTTCTTT
CDR3aa: CASSQDRGGTEAFF

v_gene: TRBV30
abundance: .
d_gene: .
j_gene: TRBJ2-3
CDR3nt: TGTGCCTGGAGTTTACAGGCTAATACGCAGTATTTT
CDR3aa: CAWSLQANTQYF